The TCR beta chain under discussion was sequenced for a study of monozygotic twins with inflammatory bowel disease. This CDR3 contains 14 residues. Per germline, CDR1 SQVTM and CDR2 ANQGSEA. Template switching appended UMIs that held a 6-nucleotide sample barcode. TCRdb re-called the 5' RACE reads, yielding one record per CDR3 amino acid sequence without DNA. The sample includes approximately 100,000 distinct CDR3 sequences. Notes on the study in general: Background noise in patient repertoires may stem from differing immunosuppressive treatments.

With regard to this clonotype: Its specificity is unknown.

The TCR sequence derives from a human donor with ulcerative colitis or Crohn's disease, or a healthy co-twin of an affected twin (not recorded which). The sample consisted of blood. The chain couples TRBV29-1 to TRBJ2-6. The CDR3 sequence is CSVGSQSGANVLTF.